These T cell receptor beta chains were read from a single sample in a study of T cell changes during pregnancy in multiple sclerosis. Data came from immunoSEQ multiplex PCR; TCRdb stores just in-frame clones and leaves some out. The sample lists about 97,000 clones, more than 85% occurring once. This specimen was peripheral blood, taken in the second trimester of pregnancy. The receptor set was obtained from a female donor with multiple sclerosis, enrolled in a pregnancy study. Each CDR3 is given with its conserved first and last residue. Each record gives: V gene, J gene, clone size, D gene, CDR3 DNA, CDR3 protein. The D gene is left open where the match is weak. Clone size is stated in some rows and not others, as once, few, many or a class when expanded.

>TRBV6-6|TRBJ1-5|-|-
TGTGCCAGTCAGGACGGCGGGCAGCCCCAGCATTTT
CASQDGGQPQHF
>TRBV28|TRBJ1-1|few|-
TGTGCCTCCAACGCCGGGAACACTGAAGCTTTCTTT
CASNAGNTEAFF
>TRBV6-5|TRBJ2-1|-|TRBD2
TGTGCCAGCAGTTTAGCGGGACTAAATGAGCAGTTCTTC
CASSLAGLNEQFF
>TRBV28|TRBJ2-7|-|-
TGTGCCAGCAGTCAACAGGGCCGTTCTGGGGGGCAGTACTTC
CASSQQGRSGGQYF
>TRBV9|TRBJ1-2|-|-
TGTGCCAGCAGCGTCTCCCCCGGCAGGGAGGGAGACACCTTC
CASSVSPGREGDTF
>TRBV5-6|TRBJ2-7|-|-
TGTGCCAGCAGCTCATCCCGATGGGGGGTAGCCAGCTCCTACGAGCAGTACTTC
CASSSSRWGVASSYEQYF
>TRBV10-3|TRBJ2-3|-|TRBD2
TGTGCCATCAAAGCGGGAAGCACAGATACGCAGTATTTT
CAIKAGSTDTQYF
>TRBV9|TRBJ2-1|-|TRBD2
TGTGCCAGCACCCAGGGGGGGCTAGCGGGAGGTGAGCAGTTCTTC
CASTQGGLAGGEQFF
>TRBV27|TRBJ2-1|-|TRBD2
TGTGCCAGCAGTTTAGGCGGGAGTTTGTACAATGAGCAGTTCTTC
CASSLGGSLYNEQFF
>TRBV7-6|TRBJ2-2|-|-
TGTGCCAGCAGCGCCAGGGTCACCGGGGAGCTGTTTTTT
CASSARVTGELFF
>TRBV2|TRBJ1-4|few|TRBD1
TGTGCCAGCAGCCGGACAGGTTCTAATGAAAAACTGTTTTTT
CASSRTGSNEKLFF
>TRBV6-6|TRBJ2-3|-|TRBD2
TGTGCCAGCAGCCCACTAGCGGGGCGCCAAGATACGCAGTATTTT
CASSPLAGRQDTQYF
>TRBV4-2|TRBJ2-7|-|-
TGTGCCAGCAGCGAAGGGAGCATGAACGAGCAGTACTTC
CASSEGSMNEQYF
>TRBV29-1|TRBJ2-7|-|-
TGCAGCGCAAAGGGCGCGGGAGAGCAGTACTTC
CSAKGAGEQYF
>TRBV6-6|TRBJ2-7|once|-
TGTGCCAGCAGTTATGGGCTAGCCATAGTACAGTACTTC
CASSYGLAIVQYF
>TRBV4-2|TRBJ2-1|once|TRBD1
TGTGCCAGCAGCCAAGAGTGGACAGGGGTCAATGAGCAGTTCTTC
CASSQEWTGVNEQFF
>TRBV28|TRBJ1-1|-|TRBD1
TGTGCCAGCAGGAGAGGAGGGGCAGGGGGGCCTGAAGCTTTCTTT
CASRRGGAGGPEAFF
>TRBV2|TRBJ2-7|once|TRBD1
TGTGCCAGCAACCCCGGGACAGGGTCCTACGAGCAGTACTTC
CASNPGTGSYEQYF
>TRBV5-4|TRBJ2-7|-|-
TGTGCCAGCAGCCAAAGTTCAGGAAGATACGAGCAGTACTTC
CASSQSSGRYEQYF
>TRBV7-9|TRBJ1-3|-|-
TGTGCCAGCAGCTTAGGAGTAACCGTCTCTGGAAACACCATATATTTT
CASSLGVTVSGNTIYF
>TRBV5-4|TRBJ1-2|-|TRBD1
TGTGCCAGCAGCCGCCGGGACAGATATGGCTACACCTTC
CASSRRDRYGYTF
>TRBV28|TRBJ1-3|-|-
TGTGCCAGCACTCCAGCAGGGTGGAGCTCTGGAAACACCATATATTTT
CASTPAGWSSGNTIYF
>TRBV19|TRBJ2-7|-|-
TGTGCCAGTAAATGGAGCGGACCTTCCTACGAGCAGTACTTC
CASKWSGPSYEQYF
>TRBV28|TRBJ1-5|-|-
TGTGCCAGCTACGGGGGGGTTCGTAATCAGCCCCAGCATTTT
CASYGGVRNQPQHF
>TRBV28|TRBJ2-7|once|-
TGTGCCAGCAGCATCGGGCAGGCTCGGGGCGAGCAGTACTTC
CASSIGQARGEQYF
>TRBV4-2|TRBJ1-1|few|-
TGTGCCAGCAGCCAGCAGATGAACACTGAAGCTTTCTTT
CASSQQMNTEAFF
>TRBV10-3|TRBJ2-6|-|-
TGTGCCATCAGTGAGTCGAAAGGTTGGGGACGGAGGGCTGGGGCCAACGTCCTGACTTTC
CAISESKGWGRRAGANVLTF
>TRBV6-5|TRBJ2-7|once|-
TGTGCCAGCAGTCCTGTATCCTACGAGCAGTACTTC
CASSPVSYEQYF
>TRBV28|TRBJ1-5|-|-
TGTGCCAGCAGTCGTATAAGGGGACAAAAGGGAAGTCAGCCCCAGCATTTT
CASSRIRGQKGSQPQHF
>TRBV10-3|TRBJ2-7|few|TRBD1
TGTGCCATCAGTGTCGGGACAGACTACGAGCAGTACTTC
CAISVGTDYEQYF
>TRBV6-5|TRBJ2-3|-|-
TGTGCCAGCAGTTTACTGGGGGGAGACACAGATACGCAGTATTTT
CASSLLGGDTDTQYF
>TRBV11-2|TRBJ1-5|-|-
TGTGCCAGCAGCTTATCGACTCTCCCCGGCCAGCCCCAGCATTTT
CASSLSTLPGQPQHF
>TRBV28|TRBJ1-2|-|-
TGTGCCACTAGAGGAGGGATTGCTCTCTATGGCTACACCTTC
CATRGGIALYGYTF
>TRBV5-6|TRBJ2-7|-|-
TGTGCCAGCAGCGCCGCCTACGAGCAGTACTTC
CASSAAYEQYF
>TRBV25-1|TRBJ2-1|-|-
TGTGCCAGCAGTGAGGTGCCAGGGTCCTACAATGAGCAGTTCTTC
CASSEVPGSYNEQFF
>TRBV9|TRBJ2-3|-|TRBD1
TGTGCCAGCAGCGTAGCAGGGGGCTCCCCCACAGATACGCAGTATTTT
CASSVAGGSPTDTQYF
>TRBV19|TRBJ2-7|-|TRBD1
TGTGCCAGTAGAGCACGGGACAGGGTCGCCTACGAGCAGTACTTC
CASRARDRVAYEQYF
>TRBV28|TRBJ1-1|-|-
TGTGCCAGCCCCGGGCCAGGGCAGATGAACACTGAAGCTTTCTTT
CASPGPGQMNTEAFF
>TRBV7-9|TRBJ2-7|-|-
TGTGCCAGCAGCTTGGACTCGAAGTACGAGCAGTACTTC
CASSLDSKYEQYF
>TRBV11-1|TRBJ1-1|-|-
TGTGCCAGCAACTCCTACAGGGAGAATCTTGCTTTCTTT
CASNSYRENLAFF
>TRBV29-1|TRBJ1-1|once|TRBD1
TGCAGCGCCGACACAGGGGGCCGAGGCACTGAAGCTTTCTTT
CSADTGGRGTEAFF